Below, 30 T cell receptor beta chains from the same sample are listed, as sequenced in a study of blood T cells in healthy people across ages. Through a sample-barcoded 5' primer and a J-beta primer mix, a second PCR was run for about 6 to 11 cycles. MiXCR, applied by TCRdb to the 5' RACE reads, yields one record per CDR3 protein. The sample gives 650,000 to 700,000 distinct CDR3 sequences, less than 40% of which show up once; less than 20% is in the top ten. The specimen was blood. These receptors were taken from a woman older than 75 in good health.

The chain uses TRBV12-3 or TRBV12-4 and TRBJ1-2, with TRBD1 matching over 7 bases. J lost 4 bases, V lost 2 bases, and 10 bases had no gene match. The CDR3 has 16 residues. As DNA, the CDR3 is TGTGCCAGCAGTTTAACACCCAGGGGGGATCTCTATGGCTACACCTTC. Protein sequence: CASSLTPRGDLYGYTF.

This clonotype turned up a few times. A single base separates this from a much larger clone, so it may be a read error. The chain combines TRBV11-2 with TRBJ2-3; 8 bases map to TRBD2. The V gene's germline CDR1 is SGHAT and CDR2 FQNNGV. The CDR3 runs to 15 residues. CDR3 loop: CASSFGGGTTDAQYF. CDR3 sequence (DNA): TGTGCCAGCAGCTTCGGGGGGGGAACGACAGATGCGCAGTATTTT.

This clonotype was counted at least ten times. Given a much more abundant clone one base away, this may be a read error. Written as DNA, the CDR3 is TGTGCCAGCAGCTCGGACAGGGGGCGATATGGCTACACCTTC. Translating it yields CASSSDRGRYGYTF. The gene calls are TRBV7-2 and TRBJ1-2, with 11 bases lining up with TRBD1. The CDR3 consists of 14 residues. Germline V gene sequence: CDR1 SGHTA, CDR2 FQGNSA. Germline trimming cut 4 bases from V and 5 bases from J; bases unmatched to any gene: 3.

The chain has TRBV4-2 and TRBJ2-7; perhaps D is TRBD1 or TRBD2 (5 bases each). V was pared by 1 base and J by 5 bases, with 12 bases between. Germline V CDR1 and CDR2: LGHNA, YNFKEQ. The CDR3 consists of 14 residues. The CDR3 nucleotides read TGTGCCAGCAGCCAAGGAGGGGAGAGCGACGAGCAGTACTTC. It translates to CASSQGGESDEQYF.

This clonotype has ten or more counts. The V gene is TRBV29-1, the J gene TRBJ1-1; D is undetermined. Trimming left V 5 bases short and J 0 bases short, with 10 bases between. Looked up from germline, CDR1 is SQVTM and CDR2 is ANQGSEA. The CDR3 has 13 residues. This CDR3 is CSVSKLMNTEAFF. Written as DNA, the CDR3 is TGCAGCGTTTCAAAACTTATGAACACTGAAGCTTTCTTT.

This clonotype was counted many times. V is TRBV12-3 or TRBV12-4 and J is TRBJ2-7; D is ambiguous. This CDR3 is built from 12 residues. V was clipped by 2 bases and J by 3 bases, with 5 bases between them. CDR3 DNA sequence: TGTGCCAGCAGTTTAATCGGCTACGAGCAGTACTTC. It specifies CASSLIGYEQYF.

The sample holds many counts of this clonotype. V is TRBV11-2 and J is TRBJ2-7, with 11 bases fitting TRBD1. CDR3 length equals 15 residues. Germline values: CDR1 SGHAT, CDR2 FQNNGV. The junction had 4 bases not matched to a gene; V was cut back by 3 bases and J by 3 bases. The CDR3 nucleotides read TGTGCCAGCAGCTTGGGGGGACAGGGGGTCTACGAGCAGTACTTC. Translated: CASSLGGQGVYEQYF.

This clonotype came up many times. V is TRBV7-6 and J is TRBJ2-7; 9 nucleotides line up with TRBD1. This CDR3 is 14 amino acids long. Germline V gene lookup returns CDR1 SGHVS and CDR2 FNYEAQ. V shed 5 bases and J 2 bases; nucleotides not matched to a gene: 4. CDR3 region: CASSTDRGAYEQYF. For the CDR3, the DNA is TGTGCCAGCAGCACCGACAGGGGGGCCTACGAGCAGTACTTC.

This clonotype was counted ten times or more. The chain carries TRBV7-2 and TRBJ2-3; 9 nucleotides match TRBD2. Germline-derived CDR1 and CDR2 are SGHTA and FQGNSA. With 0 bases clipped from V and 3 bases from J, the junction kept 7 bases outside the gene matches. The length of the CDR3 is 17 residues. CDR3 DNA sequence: TGTGCCAGCAGCTTAGCTGGGGCGGGGGGGCGGACAGATACGCAGTATTTT. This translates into CASSLAGAGGRTDTQYF.

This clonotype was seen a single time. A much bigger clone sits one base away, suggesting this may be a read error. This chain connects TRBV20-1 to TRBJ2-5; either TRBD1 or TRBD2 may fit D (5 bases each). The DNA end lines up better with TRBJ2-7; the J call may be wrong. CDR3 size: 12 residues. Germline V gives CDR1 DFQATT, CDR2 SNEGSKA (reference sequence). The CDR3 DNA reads TGCAGGGCTAGCCGACAGACGTACGAGCAGTACTTC. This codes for CRASRQTYEQYF.

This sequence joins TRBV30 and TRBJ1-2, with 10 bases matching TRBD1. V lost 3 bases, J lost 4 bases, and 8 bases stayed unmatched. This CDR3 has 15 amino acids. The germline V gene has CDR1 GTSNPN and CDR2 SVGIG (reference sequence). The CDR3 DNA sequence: TGTGCCTGGAGCCGGACAGGGGGAAGCGGCTATGGCTACACCTTC. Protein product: CAWSRTGGSGYGYTF. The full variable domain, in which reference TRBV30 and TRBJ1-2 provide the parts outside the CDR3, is SQTIHQWPATLVQPVGSPLSLECTVEGTSNPNLYWYRQAAGRGLQLLFYSVGIGQISSEVPQNLSASRPQDRQFILSSKKLLLSDSGFYLCAWSRTGGSGYGYTFGSGTRLTVV.

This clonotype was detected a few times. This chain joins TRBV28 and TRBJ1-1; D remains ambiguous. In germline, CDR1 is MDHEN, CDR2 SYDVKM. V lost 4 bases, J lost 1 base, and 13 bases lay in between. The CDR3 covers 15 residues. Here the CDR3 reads CASSSPRITNTEAFF. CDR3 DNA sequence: TGTGCCAGCAGTTCTCCCCGGATCACGAACACTGAAGCTTTCTTT.

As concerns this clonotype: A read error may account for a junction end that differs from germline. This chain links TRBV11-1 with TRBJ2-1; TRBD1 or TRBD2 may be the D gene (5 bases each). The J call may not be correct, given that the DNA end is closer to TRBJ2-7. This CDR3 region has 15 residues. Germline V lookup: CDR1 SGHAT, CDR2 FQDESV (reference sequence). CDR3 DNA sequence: TGTGCCTGCAGCCCCCCGGGACGGGCATACAATGAGCAGTACTTC. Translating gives CACSPPGRAYNEQYF.

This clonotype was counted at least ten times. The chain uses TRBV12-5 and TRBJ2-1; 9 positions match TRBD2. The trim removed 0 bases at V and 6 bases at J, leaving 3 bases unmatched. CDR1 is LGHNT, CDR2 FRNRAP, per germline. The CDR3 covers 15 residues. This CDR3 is CASGLVQRGVNEQFF. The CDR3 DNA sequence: TGTGCTAGTGGTTTGGTCCAGCGGGGGGTCAATGAGCAGTTCTTC.

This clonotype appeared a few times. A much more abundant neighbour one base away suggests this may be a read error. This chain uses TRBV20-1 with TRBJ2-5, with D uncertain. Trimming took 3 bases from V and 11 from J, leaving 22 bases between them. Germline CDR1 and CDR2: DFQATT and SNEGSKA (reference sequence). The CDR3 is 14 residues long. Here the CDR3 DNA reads TGCAGTGCTAGGTATCCAGGACCCTACAATGAGCAGTACTTC. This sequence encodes CSARYPGPYNEQYF.

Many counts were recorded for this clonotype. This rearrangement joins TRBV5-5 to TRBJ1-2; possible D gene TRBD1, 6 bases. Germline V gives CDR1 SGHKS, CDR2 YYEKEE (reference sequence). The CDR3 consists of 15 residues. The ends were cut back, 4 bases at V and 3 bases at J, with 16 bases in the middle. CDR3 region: CASSPETGFDYGYTF. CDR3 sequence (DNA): TGTGCCAGCAGCCCCGAGACAGGCTTTGACTATGGCTACACCTTC.

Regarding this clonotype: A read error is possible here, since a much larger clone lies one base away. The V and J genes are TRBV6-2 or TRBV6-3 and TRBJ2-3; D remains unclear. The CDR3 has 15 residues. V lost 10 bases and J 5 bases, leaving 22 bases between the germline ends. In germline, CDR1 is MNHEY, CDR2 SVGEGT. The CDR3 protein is CATCYLAPNIDTQYF. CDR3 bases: TGTGCCACGTGTTATCTTGCTCCAAACATAGATACGCAGTATTTT.

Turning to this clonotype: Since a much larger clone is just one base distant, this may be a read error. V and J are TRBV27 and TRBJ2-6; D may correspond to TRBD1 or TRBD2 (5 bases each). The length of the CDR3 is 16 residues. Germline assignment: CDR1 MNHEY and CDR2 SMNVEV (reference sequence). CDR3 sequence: CAARGMGSSGANVRTF. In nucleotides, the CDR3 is TGTGCCGCCCGAGGTATGGGGAGCTCTGGGGCCAACGTCCGGACTTTC. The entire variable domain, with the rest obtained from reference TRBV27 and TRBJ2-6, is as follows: EAQVTQNPRYLITVTGKKLTVTCSQNMNHEYMSWYRQDPGLGLRQIYYSMNVEVTDKGDVPEGYKVSRKEKRNFPLILESPSPNQTSLYFCAARGMGSSGANVRTFGAGSRLTVL.

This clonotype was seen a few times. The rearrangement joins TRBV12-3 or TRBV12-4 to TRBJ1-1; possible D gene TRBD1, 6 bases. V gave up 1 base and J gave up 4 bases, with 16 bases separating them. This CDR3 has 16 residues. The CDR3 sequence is CASSLGYGTLGTEAFF. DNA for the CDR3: TGTGCCAGCAGTTTAGGTTACGGGACACTGGGCACTGAAGCTTTCTTT.

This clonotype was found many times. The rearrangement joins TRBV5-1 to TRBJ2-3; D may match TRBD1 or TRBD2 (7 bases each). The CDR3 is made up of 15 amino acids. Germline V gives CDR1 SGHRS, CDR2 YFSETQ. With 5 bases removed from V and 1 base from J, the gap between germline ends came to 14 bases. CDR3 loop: CASRRGGTGTDTQYF. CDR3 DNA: TGCGCCAGCAGAAGGGGGGGGACAGGCACAGATACGCAGTATTTT.

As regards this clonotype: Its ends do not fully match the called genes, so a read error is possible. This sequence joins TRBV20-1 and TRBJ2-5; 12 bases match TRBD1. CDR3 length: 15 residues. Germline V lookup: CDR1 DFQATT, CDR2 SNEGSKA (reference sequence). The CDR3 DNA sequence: TGCAGTGCAACCGGGACAGGGGGCCTGGCGGAGACCCTGTACTTC. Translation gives CSATGTGGLAETLYF.

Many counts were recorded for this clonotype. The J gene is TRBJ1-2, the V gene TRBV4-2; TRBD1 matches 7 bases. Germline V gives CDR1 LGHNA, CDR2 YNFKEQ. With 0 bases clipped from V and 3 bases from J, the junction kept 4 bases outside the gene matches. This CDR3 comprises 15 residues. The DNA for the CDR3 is TGTGCCAGCAGCCAAGAGACAGGGTCTGACTATGGCTACACCTTC. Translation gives CASSQETGSDYGYTF.

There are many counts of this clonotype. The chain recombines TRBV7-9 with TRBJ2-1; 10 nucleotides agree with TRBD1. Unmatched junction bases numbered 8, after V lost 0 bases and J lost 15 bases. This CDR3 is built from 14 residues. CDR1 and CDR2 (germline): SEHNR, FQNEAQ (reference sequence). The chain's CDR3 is CASSLARTGTGVFF. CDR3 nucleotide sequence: TGTGCCAGCAGCTTAGCGCGAACAGGGACAGGGGTGTTCTTC.

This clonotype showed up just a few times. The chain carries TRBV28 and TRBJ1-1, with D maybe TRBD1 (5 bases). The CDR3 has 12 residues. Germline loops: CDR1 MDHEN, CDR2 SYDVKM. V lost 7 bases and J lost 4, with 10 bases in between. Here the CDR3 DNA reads TGTGCCAGCATCTGGGGGGGCACTGAAGCTTTCTTT. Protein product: CASIWGGTEAFF.

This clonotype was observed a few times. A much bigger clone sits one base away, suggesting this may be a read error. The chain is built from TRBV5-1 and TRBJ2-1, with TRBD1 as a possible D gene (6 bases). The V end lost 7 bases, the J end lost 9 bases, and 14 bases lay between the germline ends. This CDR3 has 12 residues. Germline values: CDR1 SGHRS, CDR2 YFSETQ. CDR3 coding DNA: TGCGCCAGCGGCTCTCAGGGGAGTGAGCAGTTCTTC. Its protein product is CASGSQGSEQFF.

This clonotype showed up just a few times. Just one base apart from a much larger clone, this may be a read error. In nucleotides, the CDR3 is TGTACCAGCAGCCGGGACGGTGAGACCCAGTACTTC. Residues: CTSSRDGETQYF. The V and J genes are TRBV5-6 and TRBJ2-4; D may correspond to TRBD1 or TRBD2 (5 bases each). The J call is in doubt because the DNA end fits TRBJ2-5 better. Germline V CDR1 and CDR2: SGHDT, YYEEEE. CDR3 size: 12 residues.

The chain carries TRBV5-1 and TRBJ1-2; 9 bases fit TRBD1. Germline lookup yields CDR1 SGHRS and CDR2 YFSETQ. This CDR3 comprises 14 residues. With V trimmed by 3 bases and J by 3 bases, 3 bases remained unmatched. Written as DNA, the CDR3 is TGCGCCAGCAGCTCGACAGGGGGAGACTATGGCTACACCTTC. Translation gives CASSSTGGDYGYTF.

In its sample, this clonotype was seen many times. CDR3 in amino acids: CASSRTNRGEQYF. Written as DNA, the CDR3 is TGTGCCAGCAGCCGGACCAACAGGGGAGAGCAGTACTTC. The J gene is TRBJ2-7, the V gene TRBV7-2; the match to TRBD1 covers 7 bases. The CDR3 extends over 13 amino acids. V lost 5 bases, J lost 7 bases, and 8 bases stayed unmatched. CDR1 and CDR2 (germline): SGHTA, FQGNSA.

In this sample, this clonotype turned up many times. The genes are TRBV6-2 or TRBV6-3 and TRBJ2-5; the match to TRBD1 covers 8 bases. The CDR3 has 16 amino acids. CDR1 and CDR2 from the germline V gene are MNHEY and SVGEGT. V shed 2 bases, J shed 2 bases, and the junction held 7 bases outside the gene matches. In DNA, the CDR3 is TGTGCCAGCAGTTACGGGGGACAGGAGATTCAAGAGACCCAGTACTTC. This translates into CASSYGGQEIQETQYF.

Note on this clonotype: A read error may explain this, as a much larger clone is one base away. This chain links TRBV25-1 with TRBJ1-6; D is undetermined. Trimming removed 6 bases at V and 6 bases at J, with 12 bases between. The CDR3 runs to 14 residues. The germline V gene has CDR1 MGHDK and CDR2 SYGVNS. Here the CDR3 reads CASREPGPNSPLHF. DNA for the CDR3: TGTGCCAGCAGGGAACCGGGCCCTAATTCACCCCTCCACTTT.